The rows below give T cell receptor beta chains drawn from one sample of a study of identical twins. TCRdb processed the 5' RACE reads anew with MiXCR; each CDR3 protein has one entry. The table records about 390,000 distinct CDR3 sequences, approximately 10% of them present only once. Material: naive T cells sorted from blood. These receptors were collected from a woman in her forties or fifties in good health. The CDR3 runs from the conserved cysteine through the conserved F or W. Fields, in order: CDR3 protein, CDR3 DNA, D gene, J gene, clone size, V gene. The D gene is left open where the match is weak. Expanded clones get a size class; other rows say once, few or many, or leave the size out.

CASSTSDISYNEQFF,TGTGCCAGCAGTACTAGCGATATCTCCTACAATGAGCAGTTCTTC,TRBD2,TRBJ2-1,many,TRBV6-5
CASSFLALGYVGNEQFF,TGTGCCAGCAGCTTCCTGGCCCTGGGGTATGTCGGCAATGAGCAGTTCTTC,.,TRBJ2-1,many,TRBV5-5
CASSQTGGENQPQHF,TGCGCCAGCAGCCAAACAGGGGGCGAGAATCAGCCCCAGCATTTT,TRBD1,TRBJ1-5,few,TRBV5-1
CSARALGLAETQYF,TGCAGTGCTAGAGCGCTTGGACTAGCGGAGACCCAGTACTTC,TRBD2,TRBJ2-5,many,TRBV20-1
CASRFRTGEDEQYF,TGTGCCAGCAGATTCCGGACAGGGGAGGACGAGCAGTACTTC,TRBD1,TRBJ2-7,few,TRBV12-3/TRBV12-4
CASSALAGSTDTQYF,TGCGCCAGCAGCGCCCTAGCGGGGAGCACAGATACGCAGTATTTT,TRBD2,TRBJ2-3,few,TRBV4-1
CASSQDLGAEAFF,TGTGCCAGCAGCCAAGATCTTGGAGCTGAAGCTTTCTTT,.,TRBJ1-1,few,TRBV14
CASSPGLGGTQYF,TGTGCCAGCAGCCCCGGACTAGGGGGGACCCAGTACTTC,.,TRBJ2-5,few,TRBV7-3
CSASQGNTEAFF,TGCAGTGCCTCACAGGGGAACACTGAAGCTTTCTTT,.,TRBJ1-1,many,TRBV20-1
CASTPLGAFKDTQYF,TGTGCCAGCACCCCTCTCGGGGCGTTTAAGGATACGCAGTATTTT,.,TRBJ2-3,many,TRBV7-6
CASSQGLGMNTEAFF,TGTGCCAGCAGCCAAGGTCTGGGGATGAACACTGAAGCTTTCTTT,.,TRBJ1-1,many,TRBV16
CASSTGDSGANVLTF,TGTGCCAGCAGCACAGGAGATTCTGGGGCCAACGTCCTGACTTTC,.,TRBJ2-6,.,TRBV13
CASSFGRVEGQYF,TGTGCCAGCAGTTTCGGTAGGGTGGAGGGGCAGTACTTC,.,TRBJ2-7,few,TRBV12-3/TRBV12-4
CSAKIETQYF,TGCAGTGCCAAAATAGAGACCCAGTACTTC,.,TRBJ2-5,few,TRBV20-1
CASSQVETSYNEQFF,TGCGCCAGCAGCCAAGTTGAGACTTCCTACAATGAGCAGTTCTTC,.,TRBJ2-1,.,TRBV4-1
CASSLFPGQGLTSSGNTIYF,TGCGCCAGCAGCCTCTTCCCGGGACAGGGTCTCACCTCCTCTGGAAACACCATATATTTT,TRBD1,TRBJ1-3,many,TRBV4-1
CASRRKGTGELFF,TGTGCCAGCAGAAGAAAGGGAACCGGGGAGCTGTTTTTT,.,TRBJ2-2,few,TRBV6-1
CASGLPRYEQYF,TGTGCTAGTGGTTTGCCCCGTTACGAGCAGTACTTC,.,TRBJ2-7,.,TRBV12-5
CASFPAGGDAGELFF,TGCGCCAGCTTCCCCGCGGGAGGGGACGCCGGGGAGCTGTTTTTT,TRBD2,TRBJ2-2,few,TRBV5-1
CASSLQGPMEQFF,TGTGCCAGCAGCCTCCAGGGTCCCATGGAGCAGTTCTTC,.,TRBJ2-1,few,TRBV7-9
CASSPTGVQETQYF,TGTGCCAGCAGTCCTACAGGGGTTCAAGAGACCCAGTACTTC,TRBD1,TRBJ2-5,many,TRBV7-2
CSALGLAGEETQYF,TGCAGTGCCCTCGGACTAGCGGGAGAAGAGACCCAGTACTTC,TRBD2,TRBJ2-5,few,TRBV20-1
CASSYGLGSGTRTDTQYF,TGTGCCAGCAGTTACGGTCTCGGTAGCGGGACACGCACAGATACGCAGTATTTT,TRBD2,TRBJ2-3,few,TRBV6-5
CASSYDRNTEAFF,TGTGCCAGCAGCTACGACAGGAACACTGAAGCTTTCTTT,.,TRBJ1-1,many,TRBV7-2
CSVRTATDTQYF,TGCAGCGTTCGAACAGCCACAGATACGCAGTATTTT,.,TRBJ2-3,.,TRBV29-1
CSARELGNYGYTF,TGCAGTGCTAGAGAACTCGGTAACTATGGCTACACCTTC,.,TRBJ1-2,few,TRBV20-1
CASSLANLAGGYNEQFF,TGTGCCAGCAGCTTGGCTAACCTAGCGGGTGGCTACAATGAGCAGTTCTTC,TRBD2,TRBJ2-1,.,TRBV5-6
CATSDPGQGSGYTF,TGTGCCACCAGTGACCCGGGACAGGGAAGCGGCTACACCTTC,TRBD1,TRBJ1-2,few,TRBV24-1
CASSFGTGVQPQHF,TGTGCCAGCAGTTTCGGGACAGGGGTCCAGCCCCAGCATTTT,TRBD1,TRBJ1-5,.,TRBV12-3/TRBV12-4
CASSAPKFTEAFF,TGTGCCAGCAGCGCTCCCAAGTTCACTGAAGCTTTCTTT,.,TRBJ1-1,many,TRBV5-6
CSARVGTHQETQYF,TGCAGTGCTAGGGTCGGCACTCACCAAGAGACCCAGTACTTC,.,TRBJ2-5,few,TRBV20-1
CASSHVGQGVGQPQHF,TGCGCCAGCAGCCACGTCGGACAGGGGGTAGGTCAGCCCCAGCATTTT,TRBD1,TRBJ1-5,many,TRBV4-1
CASSPIEDTEAFF,TGTGCCAGCAGCCCCATAGAGGACACTGAAGCTTTCTTT,.,TRBJ1-1,.,TRBV12-3/TRBV12-4
CAIKRGGPGELFF,TGTGCCATAAAACGCGGCGGCCCCGGGGAGCTGTTTTTT,.,TRBJ2-2,.,TRBV10-3
CASRTLGRRDTQYF,TGTGCCAGCCGCACATTAGGCAGGAGGGATACGCAGTATTTT,.,TRBJ2-3,many,TRBV11-2
CASSPGLRTQPQHF,TGTGCCAGCAGCCCCGGCCTGCGTACTCAGCCCCAGCATTTT,.,TRBJ1-5,.,TRBV6-6
CSAGQVNTEAFF,TGCAGTGCTGGACAAGTGAACACTGAAGCTTTCTTT,.,TRBJ1-1,many,TRBV20-1
CASSLRDVRETQYF,TGTGCCAGCAGTTTGAGGGATGTGAGAGAGACCCAGTACTTC,.,TRBJ2-5,few,TRBV12-3/TRBV12-4
CASSLIRRDSTYEQYF,TGTGCCAGCAGCTTAATCCGAAGGGACAGCACCTACGAGCAGTACTTC,TRBD1,TRBJ2-7,many,TRBV7-9
CATSDFRRDYGYTF,TGTGCCACCAGTGATTTTCGCAGGGACTATGGCTACACCTTC,.,TRBJ1-2,.,TRBV24-1
CSVVFGTGGNTIYF,TGCAGCGTTGTGTTTGGGACCGGCGGAAACACCATATATTTT,.,TRBJ1-3,few,TRBV29-1
CSVEDLAGGRDEQFF,TGCAGCGTTGAAGATCTTGCGGGAGGGCGGGATGAGCAGTTCTTC,TRBD2,TRBJ2-1,few,TRBV29-1
CASSRAGIAGNTIYF,TGTGCCAGCAGCCGGGCAGGGATCGCTGGAAACACCATATATTTT,.,TRBJ1-3,.,TRBV6-2/TRBV6-3
CASTQASDSPLHF,TGCGCCAGCACTCAGGCGAGCGATTCACCCCTCCACTTT,.,TRBJ1-6,few,TRBV5-1
CATSDPTSGSFYEQFF,TGTGCCACCAGTGACCCTACTAGCGGGAGTTTCTATGAGCAGTTCTTC,TRBD2,TRBJ2-1,.,TRBV24-1